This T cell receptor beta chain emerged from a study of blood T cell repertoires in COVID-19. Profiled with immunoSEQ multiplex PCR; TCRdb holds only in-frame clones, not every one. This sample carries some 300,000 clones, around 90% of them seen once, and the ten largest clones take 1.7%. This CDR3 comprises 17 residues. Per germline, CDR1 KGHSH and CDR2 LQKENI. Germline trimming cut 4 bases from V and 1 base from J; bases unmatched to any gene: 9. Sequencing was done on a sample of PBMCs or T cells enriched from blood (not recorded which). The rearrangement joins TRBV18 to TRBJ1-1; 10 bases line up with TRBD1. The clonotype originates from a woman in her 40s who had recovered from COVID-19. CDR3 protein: CASSQLTGGDPNTEAFF. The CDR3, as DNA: TGTGCCAGCTCACAACTGACAGGGGGCGATCCGAACACTGAAGCTTTCTTT.